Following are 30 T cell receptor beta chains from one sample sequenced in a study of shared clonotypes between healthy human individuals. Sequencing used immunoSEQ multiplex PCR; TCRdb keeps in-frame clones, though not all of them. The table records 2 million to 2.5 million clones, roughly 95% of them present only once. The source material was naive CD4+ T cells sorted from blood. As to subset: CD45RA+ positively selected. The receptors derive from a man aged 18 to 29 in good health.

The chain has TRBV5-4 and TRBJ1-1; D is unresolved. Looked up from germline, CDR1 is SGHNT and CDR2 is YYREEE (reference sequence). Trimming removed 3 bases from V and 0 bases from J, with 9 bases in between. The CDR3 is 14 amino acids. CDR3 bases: TGTGCCAGCAGCTCGCAGGTTATGAACACTGAAGCTTTCTTT. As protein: CASSSQVMNTEAFF.

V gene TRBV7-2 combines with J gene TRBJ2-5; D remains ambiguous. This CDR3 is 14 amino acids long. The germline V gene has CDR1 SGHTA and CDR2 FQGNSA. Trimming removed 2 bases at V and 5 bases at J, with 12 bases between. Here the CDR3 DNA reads TGTGCCAGCAGCTTAACAGATATGAGGGAGACCCAGTACTTC. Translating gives CASSLTDMRETQYF.

CDR3 protein: CASTPRGAEAFF. The DNA of the CDR3 is TGTGCCAGCACCCCCCGGGGAGCTGAAGCTTTCTTT. V and J are TRBV6-1 and TRBJ1-1; D unclear. The length of the CDR3 is 12 residues. The V end lost 7 bases, the J end lost 6 bases, and 12 bases lay between the germline ends. Germline-derived CDR1 and CDR2 are MNHNS and SASEGT.

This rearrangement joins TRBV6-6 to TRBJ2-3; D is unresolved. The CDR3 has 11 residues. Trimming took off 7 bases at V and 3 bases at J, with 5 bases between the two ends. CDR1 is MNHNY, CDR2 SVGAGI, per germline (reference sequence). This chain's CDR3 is CASKQTDTQYF. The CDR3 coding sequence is TGTGCCAGCAAACAAACAGATACGCAGTATTTT.

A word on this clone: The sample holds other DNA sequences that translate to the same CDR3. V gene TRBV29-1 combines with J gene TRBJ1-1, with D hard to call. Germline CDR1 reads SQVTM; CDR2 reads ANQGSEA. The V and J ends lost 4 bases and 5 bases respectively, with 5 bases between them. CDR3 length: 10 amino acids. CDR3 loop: CSVVGTEAFF. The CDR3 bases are TGCAGCGTTGTAGGGACTGAAGCTTTCTTT.

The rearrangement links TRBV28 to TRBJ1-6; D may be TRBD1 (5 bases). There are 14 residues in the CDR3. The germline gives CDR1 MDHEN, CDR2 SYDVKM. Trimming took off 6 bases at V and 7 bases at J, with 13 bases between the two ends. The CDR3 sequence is CASSHGGENSPLHF. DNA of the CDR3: TGTGCCAGCAGCCATGGAGGGGAAAATTCACCCCTCCACTTT.

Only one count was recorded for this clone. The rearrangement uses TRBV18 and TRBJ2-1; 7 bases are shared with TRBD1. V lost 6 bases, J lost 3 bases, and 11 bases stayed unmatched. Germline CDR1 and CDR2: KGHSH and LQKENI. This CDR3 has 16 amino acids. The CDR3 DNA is TGTGCCAGCTCCCCATTCGAGCAGGGGGACTACAATGAGCAGTTCTTC. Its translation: CASSPFEQGDYNEQFF.

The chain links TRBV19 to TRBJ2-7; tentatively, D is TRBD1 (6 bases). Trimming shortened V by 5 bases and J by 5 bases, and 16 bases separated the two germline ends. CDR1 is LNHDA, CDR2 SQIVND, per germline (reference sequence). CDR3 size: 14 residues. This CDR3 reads CASSSDDRIDEQYF. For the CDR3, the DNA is TGTGCCAGTAGTTCCGATGACAGGATCGACGAGCAGTACTTC. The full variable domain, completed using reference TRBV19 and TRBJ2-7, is DGGITQSPKYLFRKEGQNVTLSCEQNLNHDAMYWYRQDPGQGLRLIYYSQIVNDFQKGDIAEGYSVSREKKESFPLTVTSAQKNPTAFYLCASSSDDRIDEQYFGPGTRLTVT.

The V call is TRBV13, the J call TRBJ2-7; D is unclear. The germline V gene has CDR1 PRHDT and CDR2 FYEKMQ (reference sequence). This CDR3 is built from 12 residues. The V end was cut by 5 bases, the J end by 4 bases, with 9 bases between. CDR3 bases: TGTGCCAGCAGCCCAGGTGGGTACGAGCAGTACTTC. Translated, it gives CASSPGGYEQYF.

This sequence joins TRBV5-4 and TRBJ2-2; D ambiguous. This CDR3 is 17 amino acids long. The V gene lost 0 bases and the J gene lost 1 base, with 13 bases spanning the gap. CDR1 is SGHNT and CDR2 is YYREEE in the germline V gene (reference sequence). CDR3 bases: TGTGCCAGCAGCTTGGATCGGGTAGGGAAGAACACCGGGGAGCTGTTTTTT. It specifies CASSLDRVGKNTGELFF. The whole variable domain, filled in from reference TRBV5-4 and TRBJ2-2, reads ETGVTQSPTHLIKTRGQQVTLRCSSQSGHNTVSWYQQALGQGPQFIFQYYREEENGRGNFPPRFSGLQFPNYSSELNVNALELDDSALYLCASSLDRVGKNTGELFFGEGSRLTVL.

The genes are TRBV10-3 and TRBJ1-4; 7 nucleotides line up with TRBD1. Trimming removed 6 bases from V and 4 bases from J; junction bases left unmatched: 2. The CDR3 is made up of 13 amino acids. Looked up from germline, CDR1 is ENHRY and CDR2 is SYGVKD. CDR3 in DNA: TGTGCCATCAGCGGGACAGTTAATGAAAAACTGTTTTTT. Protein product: CAISGTVNEKLFF.

The CDR3 bases are TGCGCCAGCAGCTCAACCCCACAGGGATCTTATGAAAAACTGTTTTTT. Protein product: CASSSTPQGSYEKLFF. The V gene is TRBV5-1, the J gene TRBJ1-4; D possibly corresponds to TRBD1 (6 bases). CDR1 and CDR2 from the germline V gene are SGHRS and YFSETQ. This CDR3 spans 16 amino acids. Trimming cost V 3 bases and J 6 bases, with 18 bases left between them.

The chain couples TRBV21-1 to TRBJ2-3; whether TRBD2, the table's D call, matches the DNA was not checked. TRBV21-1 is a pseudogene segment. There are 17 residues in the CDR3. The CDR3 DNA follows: TGTGCCAGCAGCCCCAAGCGAACTAGCCGGGTTTCAGATACGCAGTATTTT. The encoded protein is CASSPKRTSRVSDTQYF.

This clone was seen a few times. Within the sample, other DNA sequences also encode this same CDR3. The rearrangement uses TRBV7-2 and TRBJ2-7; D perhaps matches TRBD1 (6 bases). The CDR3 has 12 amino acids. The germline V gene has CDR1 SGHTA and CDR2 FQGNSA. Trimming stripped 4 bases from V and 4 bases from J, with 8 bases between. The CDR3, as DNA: TGTGCCAGCAGCTCCGACAGGTACGAGCAGTACTTC. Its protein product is CASSSDRYEQYF.

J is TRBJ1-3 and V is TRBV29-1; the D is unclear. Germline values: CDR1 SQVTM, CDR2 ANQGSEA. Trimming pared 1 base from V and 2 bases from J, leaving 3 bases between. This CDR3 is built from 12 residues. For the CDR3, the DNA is TGCAGCGTTGAAGGGGCTGGAAACACCATATATTTT. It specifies CSVEGAGNTIYF. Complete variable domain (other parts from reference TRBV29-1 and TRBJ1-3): SAVISQKPSRDICQRGTSLTIQCQVDSQVTMMFWYRQQPGQSLTLIATANQGSEATYESGFVIDKFPISRPNLTFSTLTVSNMSPEDSSIYLCSVEGAGNTIYFGEGSWLTVV.

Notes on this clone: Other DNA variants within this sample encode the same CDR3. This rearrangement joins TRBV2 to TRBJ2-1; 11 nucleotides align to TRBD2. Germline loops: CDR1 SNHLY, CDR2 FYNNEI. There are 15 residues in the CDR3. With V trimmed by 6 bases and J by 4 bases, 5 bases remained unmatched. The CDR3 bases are TGTGCCAGCAGGCCGACTAGCGGGGTTTACAATGAGCAGTTCTTC. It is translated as CASRPTSGVYNEQFF.

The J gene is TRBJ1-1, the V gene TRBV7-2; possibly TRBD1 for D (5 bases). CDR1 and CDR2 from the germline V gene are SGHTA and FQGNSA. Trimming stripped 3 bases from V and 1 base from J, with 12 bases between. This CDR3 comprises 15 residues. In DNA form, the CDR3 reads TGTGCCAGCAGCTTCCAGGGACTGGCGAACACTGAAGCTTTCTTT. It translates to CASSFQGLANTEAFF.

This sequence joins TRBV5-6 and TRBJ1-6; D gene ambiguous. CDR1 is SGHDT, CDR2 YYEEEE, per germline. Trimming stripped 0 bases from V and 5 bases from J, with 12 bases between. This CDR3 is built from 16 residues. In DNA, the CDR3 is TGTGCCAGCAGCTTGGCAGGTGGCCGAGATAATTCACCCCTCCACTTT. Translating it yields CASSLAGGRDNSPLHF.

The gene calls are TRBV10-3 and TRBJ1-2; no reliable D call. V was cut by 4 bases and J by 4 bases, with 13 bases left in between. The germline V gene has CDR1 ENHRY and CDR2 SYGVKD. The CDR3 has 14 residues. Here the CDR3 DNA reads TGTGCCATCAGTGTCGCCTTTGACCCCTATGGCTACACCTTC. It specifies CAISVAFDPYGYTF.

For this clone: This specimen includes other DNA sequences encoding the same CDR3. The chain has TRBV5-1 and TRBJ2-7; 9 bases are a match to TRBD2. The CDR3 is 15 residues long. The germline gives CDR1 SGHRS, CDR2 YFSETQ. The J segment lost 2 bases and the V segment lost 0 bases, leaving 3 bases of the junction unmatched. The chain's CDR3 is CASSLVSGSTYEQYF. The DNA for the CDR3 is TGCGCCAGCAGCTTGGTTAGCGGGAGCACCTACGAGCAGTACTTC.

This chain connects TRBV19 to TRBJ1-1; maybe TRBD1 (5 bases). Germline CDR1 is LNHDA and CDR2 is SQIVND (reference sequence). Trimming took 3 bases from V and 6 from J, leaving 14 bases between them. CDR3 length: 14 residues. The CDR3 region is CASSIRGPRAEAFF. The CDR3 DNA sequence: TGTGCCAGTAGTATTCGGGGCCCCAGGGCTGAAGCTTTCTTT.

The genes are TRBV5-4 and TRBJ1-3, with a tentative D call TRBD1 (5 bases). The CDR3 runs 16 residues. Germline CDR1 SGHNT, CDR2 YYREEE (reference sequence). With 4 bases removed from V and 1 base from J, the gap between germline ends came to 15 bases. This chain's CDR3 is CASSLQGEYSGNTIYF. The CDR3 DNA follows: TGTGCCAGCAGCCTCCAGGGCGAATATTCTGGAAACACCATATATTTT.

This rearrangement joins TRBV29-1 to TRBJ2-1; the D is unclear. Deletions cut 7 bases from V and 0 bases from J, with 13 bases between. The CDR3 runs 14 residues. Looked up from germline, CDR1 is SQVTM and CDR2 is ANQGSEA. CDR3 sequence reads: CSGYTESSYNEQFF. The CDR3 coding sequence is TGCAGCGGCTATACAGAGAGCTCCTACAATGAGCAGTTCTTC.

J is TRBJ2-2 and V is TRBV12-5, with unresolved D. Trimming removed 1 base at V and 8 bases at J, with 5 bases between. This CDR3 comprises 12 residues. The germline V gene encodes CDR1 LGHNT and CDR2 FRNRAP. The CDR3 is CASGLGRGELFF. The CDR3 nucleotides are TGTGCTAGTGGTTTGGGCCGTGGGGAGCTGTTTTTT.

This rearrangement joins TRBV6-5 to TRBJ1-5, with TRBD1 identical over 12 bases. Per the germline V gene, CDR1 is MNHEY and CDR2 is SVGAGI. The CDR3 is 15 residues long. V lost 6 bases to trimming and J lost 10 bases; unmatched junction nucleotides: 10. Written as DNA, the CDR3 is TGTGCCAGCAGGGCCGGGACAGGGGGCTTCAGCCCCCAGCATTTT. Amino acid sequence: CASRAGTGGFSPQHF.

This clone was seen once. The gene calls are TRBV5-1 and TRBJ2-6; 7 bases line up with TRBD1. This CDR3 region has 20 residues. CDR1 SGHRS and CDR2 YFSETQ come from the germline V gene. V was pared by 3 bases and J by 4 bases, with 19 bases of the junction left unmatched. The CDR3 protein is CASSWSVGDSPFLGANVLTF. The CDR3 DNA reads TGCGCCAGCAGCTGGTCGGTTGGGGACAGTCCCTTTTTAGGGGCCAACGTCCTGACTTTC.

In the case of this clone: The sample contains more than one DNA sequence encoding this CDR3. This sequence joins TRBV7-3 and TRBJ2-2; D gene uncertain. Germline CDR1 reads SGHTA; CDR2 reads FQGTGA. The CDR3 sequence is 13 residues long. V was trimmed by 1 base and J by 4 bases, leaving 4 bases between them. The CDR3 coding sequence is TGTGCCAGCAGCTTAAAGCCCACCGGGGAGCTGTTTTTT. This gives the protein CASSLKPTGELFF.

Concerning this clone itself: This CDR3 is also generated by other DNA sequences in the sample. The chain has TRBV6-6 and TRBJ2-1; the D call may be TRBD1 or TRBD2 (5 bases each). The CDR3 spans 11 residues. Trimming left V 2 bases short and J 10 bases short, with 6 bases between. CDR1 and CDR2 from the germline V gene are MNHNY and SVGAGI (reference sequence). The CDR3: CASSYEGEQFF. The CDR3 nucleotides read TGTGCCAGCAGTTACGAGGGGGAGCAGTTCTTC.

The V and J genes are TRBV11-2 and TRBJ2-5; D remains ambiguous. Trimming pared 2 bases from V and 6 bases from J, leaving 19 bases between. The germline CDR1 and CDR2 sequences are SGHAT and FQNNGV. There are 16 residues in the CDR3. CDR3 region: CASSLTLTDQAQTQYF. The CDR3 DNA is TGTGCCAGCAGCTTAACATTAACAGACCAAGCCCAGACCCAGTACTTC.

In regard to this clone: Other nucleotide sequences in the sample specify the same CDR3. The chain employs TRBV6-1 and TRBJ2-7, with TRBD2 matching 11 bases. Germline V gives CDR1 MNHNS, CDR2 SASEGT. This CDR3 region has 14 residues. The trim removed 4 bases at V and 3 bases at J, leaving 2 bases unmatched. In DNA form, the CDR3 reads TGTGCCAGCAGTGGACTAGCGGGGAGCTACGAGCAGTACTTC. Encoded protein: CASSGLAGSYEQYF.